The clone carrying this T cell receptor (beta chain) has a single count. Its antigen is unidentified. Sampling times: baseline, cycle 4 day 1, cycle 7 day 1. The sample is drawn from a study of OX40 agonist ivuxolimab in advanced cancers. About the research overall: The patients got ivuxolimab, which is an agonistic anti-OX40 (CD134) antibody.

Germline-derived CDR1 and CDR2 are MDHEN and SYDVKM. Trimming shortened V by 3 bases and J by 4 bases, and 7 bases separated the two germline ends. The CDR3 totals 12 residues. TCRdb's table, derived via immunoSEQ multiplex PCR, lists solely in-frame clones and lacks some. Among fewer than 55,000 clones listed, 87% were seen once. Study findings and constraints: Certain nonresponders likewise exhibited a low normalized T-cell clonal expansion.

This TCR derives from an adult with an advanced solid tumor such as melanoma, head and neck, liver or kidney cancer. Sequenced material: CD4+ or CD8+ T cells sorted from blood, taken in a trial of the OX40 agonist ivuxolimab. V is TRBV28 and J is TRBJ2-7, with unresolved D. The CDR3: CASSLIGYEQYF. The DNA of the CDR3 is TGTGCCAGCAGTTTGATAGGGTACGAGCAGTACTTC.